This T cell receptor (beta chain) was identified during a study of molecular identifiers for immune sequencing clone quantification. Findings and caveats of the study: Whereas clones above 20 RNA copies held under 1% of naive-cell molecules, they held over 97% of effector molecules.

A CD8+CD4-CCR7+CD45RA+ phenotype served as the sorting definition for naive CD8 T cells. TCRdb redid the calling of the PCR reads with MiXCR, one entry per CDR3 protein. The table lists 85,000 to 90,000 distinct CDR3 sequences, 20% to 30% of them singletons. The V gene lost 7 bases and the J gene lost 0 bases, with 13 bases spanning the gap. CDR1 and CDR2 (germline): SQVTM, ANQGSEA. This CDR3 is built from 14 residues. Concerning this clonotype: Its antigen remains unidentified.

This TCR was sampled from a human donor in good health. Some libraries in this study had Jurkat cell RNA spiked in. Sequences were obtained from naive CD8+ T cells from blood, with Jurkat cell RNA spiked in. The subset: FACS-sorted CD8+CD4-CCR7+CD45RA+ naive T cells. The V call is TRBV29-1, the J call TRBJ2-1; D is ambiguous. CDR3 sequence (DNA): TGCAGCGCTATGCGGCCTAGCTCCTACAATGAGCAGTTCTTC. Amino acid sequence: CSAMRPSSYNEQFF.